Listed below are T cell receptor beta chains from one sample, sequenced in a study of shared clonotypes between healthy human individuals. The protocol was immunoSEQ multiplex PCR, while the TCRdb copy is restricted to in-frame clones and leaves out a portion. The sample contains under 750,000 clones, 72% of which appear only once. The sample was memory CD4+ T cells sorted from blood. The receptors here all came from a woman between 25 and 40 years old in good health. The CDR3 runs from the conserved cysteine through the conserved F or W. Some rows have no size entry. The others give once, few or many, or a class for an expanded clone.

v_call	clone_size	cdr3_aa
TRBV28	NA	CASSFVRAYTGELFF
TRBV30	NA	CAWSVVFRGSEAFF
TRBV5-5	NA	CATAVAPNSPDTQYF
TRBV7-9	many	CASSHGRDAEKLFF
TRBV6-1	NA	CASSVGIGQFYEQYF
TRBV9	NA	CASSVAGLGENIQYF
TRBV7-6	NA	CASSLNRPGQGNHEQYF
TRBV18	NA	CASSPVAGDNYGYTF
TRBV2	many	CASRGQGWNEQFF
TRBV2	NA	CASSGPQGRTGELFF
TRBV10-3	NA	CAISESPGGSEAFF
TRBV5-1	NA	CASSLRTSGSPTDTQYF
TRBV27	once	CASSLFEPGMGNEQFF
TRBV2	few	CTGGRVDEQYF
TRBV28	NA	CASRRGSGYGYTF
TRBV19	NA	CASSLRDKPGVLTF
TRBV27	NA	CASSLSIRPTSPETQYF
TRBV7-8	NA	CASGRQHNEQFF
TRBV28	NA	CASRNTGGAHGYTF
TRBV18	NA	CASSPPVKGADEQYF
TRBV28	once	CASSPPGQGSRYTF
TRBV18	NA	CASSSLAYRTGGPETQYF
TRBV5-8	once	CASSPINPGLNQPQHF
TRBV19	many	CASSAGRGAGEQYF
TRBV11-2	NA	CASSPLSGGSYNEQFF
TRBV11-3	NA	CASSPGQGSSGANVLTF
TRBV27	NA	CASSGSGTAWGGEQFF
TRBV6-1	many	CASSDYRGPDSNYGYTF
TRBV30	NA	CAWSVHPTGELFF
TRBV29-1	NA	CSVDLASEETQYF
TRBV28	NA	CASSWTSGRALNEQFF
TRBV6-5	NA	CASSYSGADTQYF
TRBV5-1	few	CASSLGDLFKEQYF
TRBV4-2	NA	CASSPYEHESGANVLTF
TRBV28	NA	CASRPRWRETGELFF
TRBV7-9	few	CASSLGTGFLGTPHYEQYF
TRBV11-1	few	CASSTPGAETQYF
TRBV5-5	NA	CASSLGIATTSYEQYF
TRBV18	NA	CASSPDAGELFF
TRBV6-5	NA	CASSTGTGSEQFF
TRBV4-1	NA	CASSHRTSGSSDTQYF
TRBV5-1	few	CASSPLVGQSYGYTF
TRBV5-4	NA	CASSATGVTEAFF
TRBV5-4	NA	CASSLGDHTGELFF
TRBV6-5	NA	CASSRQGWGYEQYF
TRBV19	NA	CASSATSGSKTQYF
TRBV2	many	CASSEAGTVRGQPQHF
TRBV18	few	CASSPGGAFYGYTF
TRBV2	NA	CASSREWMANEQFF
TRBV6-1	once	CASSERGQAAGGQPQHF
TRBV28	NA	CASSQENYGYTF
TRBV7-3	NA	CASSDGTRGELFF
TRBV19	NA	CASSTGIWEQFF
TRBV5-1	NA	CASSPGTAGNTIYF
TRBV11-2	many	CASSLALHSGYNEQFF
TRBV2	NA	CASSEVRTLDEQYF
TRBV6-1	NA	CASRGQGDEQYF